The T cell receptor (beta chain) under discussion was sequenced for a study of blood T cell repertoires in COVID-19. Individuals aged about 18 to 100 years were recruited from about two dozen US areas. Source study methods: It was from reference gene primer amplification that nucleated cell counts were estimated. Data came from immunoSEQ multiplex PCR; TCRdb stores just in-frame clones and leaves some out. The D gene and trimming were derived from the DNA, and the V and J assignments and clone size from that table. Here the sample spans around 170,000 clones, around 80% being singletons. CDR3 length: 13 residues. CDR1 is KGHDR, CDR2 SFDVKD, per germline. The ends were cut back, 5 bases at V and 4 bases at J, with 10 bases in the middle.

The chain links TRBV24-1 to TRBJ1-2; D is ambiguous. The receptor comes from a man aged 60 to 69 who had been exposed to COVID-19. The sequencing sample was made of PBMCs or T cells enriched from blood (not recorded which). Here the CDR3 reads CATSGPESYGYTF. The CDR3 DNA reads TGTGCCACCAGTGGGCCGGAGTCCTATGGCTACACCTTC.